This T cell receptor (beta chain) came from a study of blood T cell repertoires in COVID-19. Study-wide context: There were acute and convalescent COVID-19 samples, and they came from the United States, Italy and Spain. Sources were T cells, B-cell-depleted T cells, or PBMCs; the material itself was cDNA or gDNA.

V was cut by 0 bases and J by 1 base, with 10 bases left in between. Germline loops: CDR1 MNHNS, CDR2 SASEGT. The CDR3 runs 16 residues. Per the original data handling: Quantification of nucleated cells was approximated via reference gene primer amplification. Clones were sequenced by immunoSEQ multiplex PCR, and TCRdb holds only the in-frame ones, with some missing. V and J calls and clone size are given by that table; D and trimming were obtained from the DNA. Here the sample spans 25,000 to 30,000 clones, roughly 90% being singletons. This clonotype originated in a human donor in a cohort sampled during active COVID-19. The specimen sequenced was peripheral blood. The V gene is TRBV6-1, the J gene TRBJ1-3; perhaps TRBD1 as D (5 bases). The DNA of the CDR3 is TGTGCCAGCAGTGAAGCGCCGGGGGTATCTGGAAACACCATATATTTT. Its protein product is CASSEAPGVSGNTIYF.